The present entry profiles one T cell receptor beta chain with its context. Its specificity is unknown. The sample originates from a study of T-cell reconstitution after alpha-beta-depleted transplantation in children. Germline V gene lookup returns CDR1 KGHDR and CDR2 SFDVKD. V lost 1 base, J lost 3 bases, and 12 bases lay in between. The CDR3 runs 16 residues. Regarding the study as a whole: Surviving recipient cells, namely T cells and thymic progenitors, were the source of high day-60 TCRbeta diversity in some patients. Reported findings indicate that, about two months after transplant, alpha-beta T cells came from several hundred expanded clones, which were derived from non-depleted graft cells. From newly produced T cells came most of the T-cell counts and diversity one year after transplant.

Unique molecular identifiers were used to barcode this TCRbeta library. TCRdb used MiXCR to reprocess the PCR reads, holding one entry per CDR3 protein. The table lists about 980,000 distinct CDR3 sequences, less than 30% of them singletons, with roughly 31% in the top ten. The starting material was PBMCs, mostly from graft donor cells, obtained 360 days after TCRalphabeta/CD19-depleted stem cell transplant. The V gene is TRBV24-1, the J gene TRBJ2-4, with D uncertain. The clonotype originates from a boy in the first two years of life who had a stem cell transplant for SCID, so the T cells may come from the graft donor. CDR3 residues: CATSDFPQRNKNIQYF. CDR3 DNA sequence: TGTGCCACCAGTGATTTCCCACAGAGAAACAAAAACATTCAGTACTTC.